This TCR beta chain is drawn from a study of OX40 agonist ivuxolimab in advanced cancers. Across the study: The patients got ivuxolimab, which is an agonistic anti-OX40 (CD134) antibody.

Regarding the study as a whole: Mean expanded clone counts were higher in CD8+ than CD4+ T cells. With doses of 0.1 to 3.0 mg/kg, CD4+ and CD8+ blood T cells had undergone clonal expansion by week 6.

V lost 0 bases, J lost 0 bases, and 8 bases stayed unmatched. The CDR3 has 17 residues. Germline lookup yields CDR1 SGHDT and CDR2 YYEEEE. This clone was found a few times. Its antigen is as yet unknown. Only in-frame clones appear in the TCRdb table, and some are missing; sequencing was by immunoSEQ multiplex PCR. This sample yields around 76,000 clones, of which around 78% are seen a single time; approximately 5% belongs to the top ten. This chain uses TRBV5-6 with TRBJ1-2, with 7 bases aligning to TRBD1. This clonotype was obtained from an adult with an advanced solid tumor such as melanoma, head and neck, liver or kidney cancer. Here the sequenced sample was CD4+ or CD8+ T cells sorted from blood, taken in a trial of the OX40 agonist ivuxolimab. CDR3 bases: TGTGCCAGCAGCTTGGTAGGGGGCGGACCTCCTAACTATGGCTACACCTTC. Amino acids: CASSLVGGGPPNYGYTF. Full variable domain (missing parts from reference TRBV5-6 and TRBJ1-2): DAGVTQSPTHLIKTRGQQVTLRCSPKSGHDTVSWYQQALGQGPQFIFQYYEEEERQRGNFPDRFSGHQFPNYSSELNVNALLLGDSALYLCASSLVGGGPPNYGYTFGSGTRLTVV.